The T cell receptor (beta chain) under discussion was sequenced for a study of CD8 T cells in Susac syndrome. Study results and limitations: As acknowledged by the study, its TCR sequencing and HLA analysis included a relatively small number of individuals.

Trimming removed 1 base from V and 7 bases from J; junction bases left unmatched: 5. The CDR3 consists of 14 residues. CDR1 and CDR2 (germline): SGHVS, FNYEAQ. Reverse transcription of roughly 0.5 to 1 ug RNA used random hexamers. Amplification of the TCR beta CDR3 was carried out by immunoSEQ multiplex PCR, which spanned a total of 54 Vbeta and 13 Jbeta segments. Via MiXCR, TCRdb re-called the immunoSEQ multiplex PCR reads, giving one row per CDR3 protein. The sample consists of under 550,000 distinct CDR3 sequences, 85% of them appearing once. The sample holds a few counts of this clonotype. The antigen remains undetermined.

V and J are TRBV7-6 and TRBJ2-7; TRBD1 matches 9 bases. The sample consisted of CD8+ T cells from PBMCs. The sequence derives from a human donor with multiple sclerosis. Written as DNA, the CDR3 is TGTGCCAGCAGCTTAGGGACAGGGGTCGGGGAGCAGTACTTC. This gives the protein CASSLGTGVGEQYF.